One sample yielded the 22 T cell receptor beta chains listed below, sequenced in a study of T-cell reconstitution after alpha-beta-depleted transplantation in children. Unique molecular identifiers were used in preparing the TCRbeta library. One entry per CDR3 protein, called by TCRdb with MiXCR from the PCR reads. This table has approximately 390,000 distinct CDR3 sequences, about a tenth appearing once. Here the sequenced sample was PBMCs from the stem cell graft donor, taken from the stem cell graft. The receptors stem from a human donor who donated a stem cell graft to a child with acute myeloid leukemia.

This clonotype was seen more than once but under ten times. The gene calls are TRBV29-1 and TRBJ2-1; weak D call: TRBD1 (6 bases). The length of the CDR3 is 14 residues. V dropped 6 bases and J dropped 8 bases, with 20 bases sitting between them. Germline V CDR1 and CDR2: SQVTM, ANQGSEA. In nucleotides, the CDR3 is TGCAGCGTGCCCACTCGCTCGGCAGGGGATGAGCAGTTCTTC. This gives the protein CSVPTRSAGDEQFF.

This clonotype occurred many times. The J gene is TRBJ1-1, the V gene TRBV12-3 or TRBV12-4; D ambiguous. CDR3 length equals 11 residues. V dropped 9 bases and J dropped 8 bases, with 13 bases sitting between them. For the CDR3, the DNA is TGTGCCAGTCAAGGTCGACGAGAAGCTTTCTTT. It specifies CASQGRREAFF.

This clonotype was observed a handful of times. The chain has TRBV5-1 and TRBJ2-4, with D maybe TRBD1 (7 bases). The germline gives CDR1 SGHRS, CDR2 YFSETQ. Trimming took 3 bases from V and 15 from J, leaving 19 bases between them. The CDR3 runs 13 residues. The CDR3 region has the DNA TGCGCCAGCAGCTCCCAGGGGGGTCAGGTGCGGTACTTC. This encodes CASSSQGGQVRYF.

The chain employs TRBV29-1 and TRBJ2-5; D gene ambiguous. This CDR3 is built from 11 residues. The V end lost 6 bases, the J end lost 5 bases, and 10 bases lay between the germline ends. Per germline, CDR1 SQVTM and CDR2 ANQGSEA. CDR3 DNA: TGCAGCGTCCAGCTGATGGAGACCCAGTACTTC. Residues: CSVQLMETQYF. The variable domain in full, with the rest retrieved from reference TRBV29-1 and TRBJ2-5, is SAVISQKPSRDICQRGTSLTIQCQVDSQVTMMFWYRQQPGQSLTLIATANQGSEATYESGFVIDKFPISRPNLTFSTLTVSNMSPEDSSIYLCSVQLMETQYFGPGTRLLVL.

This chain uses TRBV5-1 with TRBJ1-1; no definite D call. The germline V gene encodes CDR1 SGHRS and CDR2 YFSETQ. V was clipped by 5 bases and J by 9 bases, with 14 bases between them. The CDR3 is 12 residues long. This chain's CDR3 is CASSSDAEKAFF. The CDR3 nucleotides are TGCGCCAGCAGTTCCGACGCAGAGAAAGCTTTCTTT.

This clonotype appeared a few times. The V gene is TRBV20-1, the J gene TRBJ2-2; TRBD2 aligns across 8 bases. V shed 7 bases, J shed 5 bases, and the junction held 6 bases outside the gene matches. The CDR3 runs to 13 residues. Looked up from germline, CDR1 is DFQATT and CDR2 is SNEGSKA (reference sequence). The CDR3 loop reads CSVGGAGTGELFF. The CDR3 DNA sequence: TGCAGTGTCGGGGGGGCCGGGACCGGGGAGCTGTTTTTT.

This clonotype appeared many times. J is TRBJ2-1 and V is TRBV7-2, with 10 nucleotides matching TRBD2. The CDR3 totals 15 residues. Germline-derived CDR1 and CDR2 are SGHTA and FQGNSA. The trim removed 3 bases at V and 4 bases at J, leaving 3 bases unmatched. The CDR3 DNA is TGTGCCAGCAGCTTGGGGACTAGCGATTACAATGAGCAGTTCTTC. Translated, it gives CASSLGTSDYNEQFF.

V and J are TRBV6-1 and TRBJ2-3; the match to TRBD1 covers 7 bases. This CDR3 contains 14 residues. With 6 bases clipped from V and 2 bases from J, the junction kept 5 bases outside the gene matches. Germline V gives CDR1 MNHNS, CDR2 SASEGT. The CDR3 region is CASRSGQNTDTQYF. The CDR3 DNA follows: TGTGCCAGCAGATCGGGACAGAACACAGATACGCAGTATTTT.

This clonotype came up a few times. The gene calls are TRBV6-1 and TRBJ2-3; the D gene could be TRBD1 or TRBD2 (5 bases each). The germline gives CDR1 MNHNS, CDR2 SASEGT. CDR3 length equals 15 residues. Trimming cost V 6 bases and J 3 bases, with 16 bases left between them. In DNA form, the CDR3 reads TGTGCCAGCAGCTGGGACCACCCGCTTACAGATACGCAGTATTTT. Translating it yields CASSWDHPLTDTQYF.

This clonotype was seen a handful of times. The chain uses TRBV5-6 and TRBJ1-1, with 9 bases lining up with TRBD1. V lost 4 bases to trimming and J lost 4 bases; unmatched junction nucleotides: 8. The CDR3 spans 15 residues. Germline V gives CDR1 SGHDT, CDR2 YYEEEE. The CDR3 coding sequence is TGTGCCAGCAGCACCTGGGACAGGGAGGGCACTGAAGCTTTCTTT. Its translation is CASSTWDREGTEAFF. Full variable domain (remainder filled in from reference TRBV5-6 and TRBJ1-1): DAGVTQSPTHLIKTRGQQVTLRCSPKSGHDTVSWYQQALGQGPQFIFQYYEEEERQRGNFPDRFSGHQFPNYSSELNVNALLLGDSALYLCASSTWDREGTEAFFGQGTRLTVV.

V is TRBV20-1 and J is TRBJ2-1, with D uncertain. V was cut by 0 bases and J by 5 bases, with 8 bases left in between. The CDR3 covers 13 residues. Germline CDR1 is DFQATT and CDR2 is SNEGSKA (reference sequence). The CDR3 is CSARDRQDNEQFF. In nucleotides, the CDR3 is TGCAGTGCTAGAGATCGGCAGGACAATGAGCAGTTCTTC.

The chain links TRBV25-1 to TRBJ1-1, with D uncertain. This CDR3 is built from 16 residues. V lost 5 bases and J lost 1, with 17 bases in between. Germline V gene sequence: CDR1 MGHDK, CDR2 SYGVNS. CDR3 protein: CASSHLSGDTNTEAFF. Here the CDR3 DNA reads TGTGCCAGCAGTCACCTAAGTGGTGACACGAACACTGAAGCTTTCTTT.

CDR3 sequence reads: CASSRRAVGGTDTQYF. The DNA for the CDR3 is TGCGCCAGCAGCCGGCGGGCGGTGGGAGGCACAGATACGCAGTATTTT. The chain employs TRBV4-3 and TRBJ2-3; D is perhaps TRBD2 (5 bases). The CDR3 contains 16 residues. The V gene lost 4 bases and the J gene lost 1 base, with 15 bases spanning the gap. The germline V gene has CDR1 LGHNA and CDR2 YSLEER.

This chain connects TRBV12-3 or TRBV12-4 to TRBJ1-2, with 11 positions matching TRBD1. J was trimmed by 6 bases and V by 3 bases; bases with no gene match: 0. This CDR3 contains 13 residues. This CDR3 reads CASSLDRGHGYTF. The CDR3 DNA follows: TGTGCCAGCAGTTTGGACAGGGGGCATGGCTACACCTTC.

In this sample, this clonotype turned up many times. The chain joins TRBV2 to TRBJ2-5; the match to TRBD1 covers 7 bases. This CDR3 is built from 13 residues. Looked up from germline, CDR1 is SNHLY and CDR2 is FYNNEI. Trimming took 4 bases from V and 3 from J; bases not matched to a gene: 2. CDR3 region: CASSGQGEETQYF. DNA for the CDR3: TGTGCCAGCAGTGGACAGGGAGAAGAGACCCAGTACTTC.

Only a few counts were recorded for this clonotype. V and J are TRBV20-1 and TRBJ2-3; no firm D call. Trimming pared 0 bases from V and 2 bases from J, leaving 9 bases between. The germline gives CDR1 DFQATT, CDR2 SNEGSKA (reference sequence). The CDR3 totals 14 residues. The CDR3 loop is CSARDMLVTDTQYF. The CDR3 nucleotides are TGCAGTGCTAGAGATATGCTAGTCACAGATACGCAGTATTTT.

There are a few counts of this clonotype. The chain employs TRBV7-2 and TRBJ1-3, with a possible D match to TRBD1 (5 bases). CDR3 length: 12 amino acids. In germline, CDR1 is SGHTA, CDR2 FQGNSA. Deletions cut 4 bases from V and 5 bases from J, with 6 bases between. DNA of the CDR3: TGTGCCAGCAGCTGGGACCGAAACACCATATATTTT. It translates to CASSWDRNTIYF. Combining the CDR3 with reference TRBV7-2 and TRBJ1-3 gives the whole variable domain GAGVSQSPSNKVTEKGKDVELRCDPISGHTALYWYRQSLGQGLEFLIYFQGNSAPDKSGLPSDRFSAERTGGSVSTLTIQRTQQEDSAVYLCASSWDRNTIYFGEGSWLTVV.

This clonotype was detected many times. The rearrangement links TRBV12-3 or TRBV12-4 to TRBJ1-4, with no clear D. This CDR3 spans 13 amino acids. V dropped 5 bases and J dropped 7 bases, with 11 bases sitting between them. CDR3 sequence (DNA): TGTGCCAGCAGTCCAGGATGGAGTGAAAAACTGTTTTTT. This encodes CASSPGWSEKLFF.

This clonotype appeared a few times. V usage is TRBV20-1 and J usage is TRBJ2-1, with no clear D. CDR1 is DFQATT, CDR2 SNEGSKA, per germline (reference sequence). The CDR3 is 12 residues long. The ends were cut back, 0 bases at V and 9 bases at J, with 9 bases in the middle. Written as DNA, the CDR3 is TGCAGTGCTAGAGAGCAGGCACCTGAGCAGTTCTTC. It codes for CSAREQAPEQFF.

This clonotype was detected a few times. The chain couples TRBV5-4 to TRBJ2-3, with 11 bases identical to TRBD1. There are 16 residues in the CDR3. The junction had 9 bases not matched to a gene; V was cut back by 4 bases and J by 5 bases. Per the germline V gene, CDR1 is SGHNT and CDR2 is YYREEE (reference sequence). CDR3 DNA: TGTGCCAGCAGCAGCGGGACAGGGGGTTTAAGAGATACGCAGTATTTT. It encodes CASSSGTGGLRDTQYF.

The V and J genes are TRBV6-5 and TRBJ2-3, with 14 bases fitting TRBD2. V trimming: 4 bases; J trimming: 5 bases; junction bases outside the gene matches: 8. The germline V gene encodes CDR1 MNHEY and CDR2 SVGAGI. This CDR3 spans 17 amino acids. The CDR3 loop is CASSWGTSGGRRDTQYF. CDR3 coding DNA: TGTGCCAGCAGTTGGGGGACTAGCGGGGGTCGGAGAGATACGCAGTATTTT.

This clonotype was seen only a few times. The chain is built from TRBV5-1 and TRBJ2-7, with a weak D call TRBD1 (6 bases). V lost 0 bases, J lost 6 bases, and 10 bases lay in between. This CDR3 comprises 13 residues. Germline V gene lookup returns CDR1 SGHRS and CDR2 YFSETQ. CDR3 nucleotides: TGCGCCAGCAGCTTGGATGCAGGGGTCGAGCAGTACTTC. This translates into CASSLDAGVEQYF.